Following are 26 T cell receptor beta chains from one sample sequenced in a study of blood T cells in healthy people across ages (dated by TCRdb to 2015 to 2017). Receptor amplification or capture employed 5' RACE. Instrument on record: Illumina HiSeq 2500. A second PCR of about 7 to 12 cycles was run with a J-beta primer mix and a sample-barcoded 5' primer. TCRdb reprocessing: public reads trimmed at Q25 with fastp, clones called with MiXCR, in-frame beta chains kept. Each CDR3 protein gets just one entry, which takes the most common genes and DNA from the rows behind it. Across this sample there are hundreds of thousands of distinct CDR3 sequences, with 56% seen only once. The top ten clones comprise more than 25% of the sample. Sequencing was done on a sample of blood. Source of these receptors: a man aged 40-49 years in good health.

To note about this clonotype: Its ends do not fully match the called genes, so a read error is possible. The chain joins TRBV7-9 to TRBJ2-7; 13 nucleotides agree with TRBD2. There are 15 residues in the CDR3. The germline V gene encodes CDR1 SEHNR and CDR2 FQNEAQ (reference sequence). In DNA form, the CDR3 reads TGTACCAGCAGCCCGAGGACTAGCGGGAGCTACGAGCAGTACTTC. Residues: CTSSPRTSGSYEQYF.

This clonotype appeared a few times. The chain carries TRBV5-1 and TRBJ2-7; D gene ambiguous. Trimming shortened V by 2 bases and J by 5 bases, and 14 bases separated the two germline ends. The CDR3 length is 14 residues. Germline assignment: CDR1 SGHRS and CDR2 YFSETQ. The CDR3 protein is CASSFRGVVHEQYF. The CDR3 DNA follows: TGCGCCAGCAGCTTTAGAGGAGTGGTCCACGAGCAGTACTTC.

This clonotype appeared a few times. The rearrangement uses TRBV29-1 and TRBJ2-1, with no clear D. The CDR3 extends over 12 amino acids. Germline CDR1 is SQVTM and CDR2 is ANQGSEA. V was clipped by 6 bases and J by 5 bases, with 11 bases between them. Here the CDR3 DNA reads TGCAGCGTCACGCCGAACCACAATGAGCAGTTCTTC. This sequence encodes CSVTPNHNEQFF.

The rearrangement links TRBV9 to TRBJ1-2, with D perhaps matching TRBD1 (6 bases). There are 14 residues in the CDR3. The germline V gene encodes CDR1 SGDLS and CDR2 YYNGEE. The V and J ends lost 0 bases and 7 bases respectively, with 13 bases between them. CDR3 protein: CASSVEGGLGGYTF. CDR3 nucleotides: TGTGCCAGCAGCGTAGAGGGGGGACTCGGTGGCTACACCTTC.

About this clonotype itself: A read error may account for a junction end that differs from germline. The J gene is TRBJ2-1, the V gene TRBV25-1; 9 bases match TRBD2. The CDR3 is 15 residues long. Germline V gene data show CDR1 as MGHDK and CDR2 as SYGVNS. The CDR3 coding sequence is TGTGCCAGCAGTGAAGGCCTAGCGGGAAACAATAAGCAGTTCTTC. Translated: CASSEGLAGNNKQFF.

The J gene is TRBJ2-3, the V gene TRBV2, with TRBD2 identical over 9 bases. The germline V gene has CDR1 SNHLY and CDR2 FYNNEI. The CDR3 is 14 amino acids. The ends lost 8 bases at V and 1 base at J; junction bases unmatched: 4. In DNA, the CDR3 is TGTGCCAGCGAGGGGACTAGCCGCACAGATACGCAGTATTTT. It yields the protein CASEGTSRTDTQYF.

The V gene is TRBV5-1, the J gene TRBJ2-5; no clear D. Germline loops: CDR1 SGHRS, CDR2 YFSETQ. CDR3 length: 15 amino acids. Trimming pared 6 bases from V and 2 bases from J, leaving 17 bases between. CDR3 nucleotide sequence: TGCGCCAGCATGGACGGAGTAAACCTACAAGAGACCCAGTACTTC. As protein: CASMDGVNLQETQYF.

This rearrangement joins TRBV28 to TRBJ2-7; no clear D gene. Judging by the DNA end, TRBJ2-5 fits better; the J call may be wrong. This CDR3 contains 17 residues. The germline CDR1 and CDR2 sequences are MDHEN and SYDVKM. The CDR3 region is CASSSHDRAQSKETQYF. The CDR3 nucleotides read TGTGCCAGCAGTTCGCATGACCGGGCCCAAAGTAAAGAGACCCAGTACTTC.

This chain links TRBV7-2 with TRBJ2-2, with D hard to call. The CDR3 contains 16 residues. With 4 bases removed from V and 4 bases from J, the gap between germline ends came to 16 bases. Germline CDR1 and CDR2: SGHTA and FQGNSA. For the CDR3, the DNA is TGTGCCAGCAGCTCCCACCGTACCCAAGTCACCGGGGAGCTGTTTTTT. Residues: CASSSHRTQVTGELFF.

The rearrangement joins TRBV3-1 to TRBJ1-1; D is unresolved. The V gene's germline CDR1 is LGHDT and CDR2 YNNKEL (reference sequence). The CDR3 extends over 14 amino acids. V lost 1 base to trimming and J lost 1 base, with 7 bases between them. This chain's CDR3 is CASSQVGENTEAFF. The CDR3 DNA sequence: TGTGCCAGCAGCCAAGTCGGCGAGAACACTGAAGCTTTCTTT.

This clonotype was detected a few times. The V call is TRBV20-1, the J call TRBJ2-7; 9 bases are shared with TRBD1. The J call may be mistaken, given a closer DNA end match to TRBJ2-5. Germline loops: CDR1 DFQATT, CDR2 SNEGSKA (reference sequence). CDR3 size: 14 residues. CDR3 residues: CSATSGTGKQTQYF. CDR3 nucleotides: TGCAGTGCTACCTCCGGGACAGGGAAACAGACCCAGTACTTC.

V usage is TRBV29-1 and J usage is TRBJ2-7; D is unclear. Germline V gene data show CDR1 as SQVTM and CDR2 as ANQGSEA. The V end lost 5 bases, the J end lost 0 bases, and 8 bases lay between the germline ends. The CDR3 sequence is 12 residues long. The CDR3 is CSVYSDSYEQYF. The CDR3 nucleotides are TGCAGCGTTTACAGCGACTCCTACGAGCAGTACTTC.

The table lists this clonotype with a few counts. The chain links TRBV7-9 to TRBJ1-1; D gene uncertain. From germline, CDR1 is SEHNR and CDR2 FQNEAQ (reference sequence). CDR3 length equals 12 residues. Deletions cut 8 bases from V and 1 base from J, with 8 bases between. The CDR3: CASRLENTEAFF. The CDR3 bases are TGTGCCAGCCGGCTAGAGAACACTGAAGCTTTCTTT.

This rearrangement joins TRBV20-1 to TRBJ2-1; TRBD1 might be the D (5 bases). V was shortened by 4 bases and J by 7 bases, with 20 bases between the two germline ends. CDR1 is DFQATT, CDR2 SNEGSKA, per germline (reference sequence). The length of the CDR3 is 15 residues. The CDR3 reads CSAKPFGASQNEQFF. In DNA form, the CDR3 reads TGCAGTGCTAAGCCGTTTGGGGCCTCACAGAATGAGCAGTTCTTC.

The table lists this clonotype with a count of one. Compared with germline, one end of the junction differs, possibly owing to a read error. This chain links TRBV7-3 with TRBJ2-3; D might be TRBD1 (6 bases). This CDR3 is built from 13 residues. Germline CDR1 SGHTA, CDR2 FQGTGA. The CDR3 loop is CASSLMRTDAQYF. CDR3 sequence (DNA): TGTGCCAGCAGCCTAATGAGGACAGATGCGCAGTATTTT.

This chain joins TRBV24-1 and TRBJ2-3, with TRBD2 identical over 10 bases. Per germline, CDR1 KGHDR and CDR2 SFDVKD. This CDR3 spans 16 amino acids. J was trimmed by 4 bases and V by 4 bases; bases with no gene match: 7. The chain's CDR3 is CATSEPSGGFSDTQYF. In DNA, the CDR3 is TGTGCCACCAGTGAGCCTAGCGGGGGATTTTCAGATACGCAGTATTTT.

The chain recombines TRBV5-4 with TRBJ2-3; the match to TRBD2 covers 10 bases. CDR1 is SGHNT and CDR2 is YYREEE in the germline V gene (reference sequence). V was pared by 4 bases and J by 0 bases, with 5 bases of the junction left unmatched. The CDR3 contains 16 residues. The CDR3 DNA sequence: TGTGCCAGCAGCGCCGGACTAGCGGTTAGCACAGATACGCAGTATTTT. Translating gives CASSAGLAVSTDTQYF.

In this sample, this clonotype turned up a few times. The V call is TRBV7-2, the J call TRBJ1-1, with 7 bases fitting TRBD1. The V gene's germline CDR1 is SGHTA and CDR2 FQGNSA. This CDR3 comprises 14 residues. Trimming at V came to 4 bases and at J to 5 bases, leaving 7 bases not matched to a gene. The CDR3 DNA follows: TGTGCCAGCAGCTCCTCAGGGGGATGGACTGAAGCTTTCTTT. This encodes CASSSSGGWTEAFF.

The gene calls are TRBV29-1 and TRBJ2-7; 11 positions agree with TRBD2. Near its end, the DNA agrees better with TRBJ2-5, so the J call may be wrong. Germline CDR1 is SQVTM and CDR2 is ANQGSEA. This CDR3 is built from 15 residues. The CDR3, as DNA: TGCAGCGTGGCCGGGACTAGCGGATGGGGGGAGACCCAGTACTTC. The encoded protein is CSVAGTSGWGETQYF.

In DNA form, the CDR3 reads TGTGCCAGCAGCTTATTTAACTTTTTGGGGACTCATGGCTACACCTTC. Protein: CASSLFNFLGTHGYTF. The rearrangement links TRBV7-9 to TRBJ1-2; D is perhaps TRBD1 (5 bases). Germline lookup yields CDR1 SEHNR and CDR2 FQNEAQ (reference sequence). The CDR3 has 16 amino acids. V was shortened by 2 bases and J by 6 bases, with 19 bases between the two germline ends.

Only a few counts were recorded for this clonotype. V usage is TRBV7-6 and J usage is TRBJ2-2; D call uncertain. This CDR3 region has 16 residues. Per germline, CDR1 SGHVS and CDR2 FNYEAQ. Trimming removed 1 base from V and 1 base from J, with 10 bases in between. This chain's CDR3 is CASSLGRQENTGELFF. DNA for the CDR3: TGTGCCAGCAGCTTAGGTAGACAAGAGAACACCGGGGAGCTGTTTTTT.

The rearrangement links TRBV4-2 to TRBJ2-1, with TRBD2 identical over 14 bases. This CDR3 has 18 amino acids. Looked up from germline, CDR1 is LGHNA and CDR2 is YNFKEQ. J lost 4 bases, V lost 0 bases, and 5 bases had no gene match. This CDR3 reads CASSQELGLAGGYNEQFF. Written as DNA, the CDR3 is TGTGCCAGCAGCCAAGAGTTAGGACTAGCGGGGGGATACAATGAGCAGTTCTTC.

In its sample, this clonotype was seen a few times. J is TRBJ1-2 and V is TRBV12-3 or TRBV12-4; tentative D call: TRBD1 (6 bases). Between the trimmed V and J ends, which lost 6 bases and 0 bases, there was a span of 11 bases. This CDR3 has 14 amino acids. The CDR3 sequence: CASSRTETNYGYTF. The CDR3 region has the DNA TGTGCCAGCAGCAGGACAGAAACTAACTATGGCTACACCTTC.

The chain uses TRBV11-3 and TRBJ2-2; TRBD2 aligns across 7 bases. The CDR3 has 18 amino acids. The trim removed 5 bases at V and 5 bases at J, leaving 17 bases unmatched. CDR1 is SGHNT and CDR2 is YENEEA in the germline V gene. The CDR3 nucleotides are TGTGCCAGCAGCCTCCCGAGCGGGGCCTTTATGGGGACCGGGGAGCTGTTTTTT. This gives the protein CASSLPSGAFMGTGELFF.

The chain recombines TRBV7-2 with TRBJ2-3, with D unresolved. The germline V and J ends were trimmed by 1 base and 3 bases, with 11 bases remaining between them. Germline loops: CDR1 SGHTA, CDR2 FQGNSA. CDR3 length: 15 residues. CDR3 DNA sequence: TGTGCCAGCAGCTTAGGTCCCTCCCAAACAGATACGCAGTATTTT. Protein sequence: CASSLGPSQTDTQYF.

This clonotype came up a few times. The rearrangement uses TRBV27 and TRBJ1-4; D ambiguous. The CDR3 totals 15 residues. Germline V CDR1 and CDR2: MNHEY, SMNVEV (reference sequence). The V and J ends lost 5 bases and 0 bases respectively, with 10 bases between them. The CDR3 nucleotides are TGTGCCAGCAGTCCGAGGGTGGCAACTAATGAAAAACTGTTTTTT. It codes for CASSPRVATNEKLFF. Complete variable domain (other parts from reference TRBV27 and TRBJ1-4): EAQVTQNPRYLITVTGKKLTVTCSQNMNHEYMSWYRQDPGLGLRQIYYSMNVEVTDKGDVPEGYKVSRKEKRNFPLILESPSPNQTSLYFCASSPRVATNEKLFFGSGTQLSVL.